Listed below are T cell receptor beta chains from one sample, sequenced in a study of spatial heterogeneity in lung cancer. Each CDR3 protein is one row after TCRdb ran MiXCR on the 5' RACE reads. This sample has around 40,000 distinct CDR3 sequences; roughly 5% occur once, and the top ten carry 20% to 30%. The material was PBMCs, obtained at surgery. The origin of the receptors is a female donor with early-stage non-small cell lung cancer. Each CDR3 is given with its conserved first and last residue. The order of the fields is V gene, clone size, D gene, J gene, CDR3 protein, CDR3 DNA. D genes are given only for firm matches. Only some rows state a clone size, as once, few, many or a class for expanded clones.

TRBV7-8	many	TRBD1	TRBJ2-7	CASSPQGASSEQYF	TGTGCCAGCAGCCCCCAGGGGGCATCCAGCGAGCAGTACTTC
TRBV9	.	TRBD1	TRBJ1-5	CASSAGTGPMQPQHF	TGTGCCAGCAGCGCCGGGACAGGGCCAATGCAGCCCCAGCATTTT
TRBV20-1	.	TRBD1	TRBJ2-7	CSALDRGQPYEQYF	TGCAGTGCTCTTGACAGGGGCCAACCCTACGAGCAGTACTTC
TRBV3-1	.	TRBD1	TRBJ1-3	CASSLRSGTGVTGNTIYF	TGTGCCAGCAGCCTGCGATCAGGGACAGGGGTTACTGGAAACACCATATATTTT
TRBV12-3/TRBV12-4	many	.	TRBJ2-5	CASSRDSGALRETQYF	TGTGCCAGCAGTCGGGACTCGGGGGCTCTCAGAGAGACCCAGTACTTC
TRBV20-1	many	.	TRBJ2-3	CSASGKMGEDTQYF	TGCAGTGCTAGTGGGAAGATGGGCGAAGATACGCAGTATTTT
TRBV4-1	few	TRBD1	TRBJ1-2	CTSSQEQGALGSLGYTF	TGCACCAGCAGCCAAGAACAGGGGGCTCTTGGGTCTCTAGGCTACACCTTC
TRBV5-1	many	.	TRBJ1-5	CASSPGPIGNQPQHF	TGCGCCAGCAGCCCCGGTCCGATCGGCAATCAGCCCCAGCATTTT
TRBV30	few	.	TRBJ2-6	CAWSVRGGSGANVLTF	TGTGCCTGGAGTGTACGTGGAGGGTCTGGGGCCAACGTCCTGACTTTC
TRBV12-3/TRBV12-4	.	TRBD2	TRBJ2-3	CASRTTSGEAFTDTQYF	TGTGCCAGCAGGACGACTAGCGGGGAGGCTTTCACAGATACGCAGTATTTT
TRBV19	many	.	TRBJ1-1	CASSIRVTATEAFF	TGTGCCAGTAGTATTCGGGTGACAGCCACTGAAGCTTTCTTT
TRBV7-9	many	.	TRBJ1-5	CASQGLSNQPQHF	TGTGCCAGCCAGGGTTTGAGCAATCAGCCCCAGCATTTT
TRBV7-2	few	TRBD1	TRBJ1-1	CASSPFQSQGAEAFF	TGTGCCAGCAGCCCCTTTCAAAGCCAGGGGGCTGAAGCTTTCTTT
TRBV19	many	.	TRBJ2-2	CASSIGVGELFF	TGTGCCAGTAGTATAGGCGTCGGGGAGCTGTTTTTT
TRBV14	many	.	TRBJ1-1	CASSQVGRKAFF	TGTGCCAGCAGCCAAGTTGGGAGGAAGGCTTTCTTT
TRBV6-5	few	.	TRBJ1-1	CASRKGMNTEAFF	TGTGCCAGCAGGAAGGGGATGAACACTGAAGCTTTCTTT
TRBV30	few	TRBD1	TRBJ1-1	CAWTRLPTRRDSEAFF	TGTGCCTGGACCCGCCTGCCGACCCGCCGGGACAGTGAAGCTTTCTTT
TRBV9	many	.	TRBJ2-7	CASSVGDSLSREQYF	TGTGCCAGCAGCGTAGGCGACAGCCTCTCTAGGGAGCAGTACTTC
TRBV18	.	.	TRBJ2-3	CASSPRWEFLTDTQYF	TGTGCCAGCTCACCACGGTGGGAATTTCTCACAGATACGCAGTATTTT
TRBV29-1	many	.	TRBJ1-1	CSVGDGQLNTEAFF	TGCAGCGTCGGGGACGGACAGTTGAACACTGAAGCTTTCTTT
TRBV7-9	many	.	TRBJ2-5	CASSRISQETQYF	TGTGCCAGCAGCCGTATCTCCCAAGAGACCCAGTACTTC
TRBV5-5	.	.	TRBJ2-3	CASSLRGLPDTQYF	TGTGCCAGTTCGCTTCGGGGACTTCCAGATACGCAGTATTTT
TRBV7-2	many	.	TRBJ1-1	CASGRDGEAFF	TGTGCCAGTGGAAGGGACGGTGAAGCTTTCTTT
TRBV10-3	many	TRBD1	TRBJ1-2	CAIDRGTYGYTF	TGTGCCATCGACAGGGGGACTTATGGCTACACCTTC
TRBV20-1	many	TRBD1	TRBJ2-7	CSARAETGASYEQYF	TGCAGTGCTAGAGCGGAGACAGGGGCTTCCTACGAGCAGTACTTC
TRBV28	.	.	TRBJ2-7	CASSLGPSGYEQYF	TGTGCCAGCAGTTTAGGGCCCTCCGGTTACGAGCAGTACTTC
TRBV9	few	TRBD1	TRBJ2-7	CASSVQGVPYEQYF	TGTGCCAGCAGCGTACAGGGGGTCCCCTACGAGCAGTACTTC
TRBV5-1	many	.	TRBJ2-1	CASGQERAYNEQFF	TGCGCCAGCGGTCAGGAAAGGGCGTACAATGAGCAGTTCTTC
TRBV29-1	many	.	TRBJ1-1	CSVASLGTEAFF	TGCAGCGTGGCCTCCTTGGGGACTGAAGCTTTCTTT
TRBV6-5	many	TRBD1	TRBJ1-2	CASSNRGEGGYTF	TGTGCCAGCAGTAACAGGGGCGAGGGAGGCTACACCTTC
TRBV5-4	.	TRBD1	TRBJ2-7	CASSFRTGISYEQYF	TGTGCCAGCAGCTTCCGGACAGGTATCTCCTACGAGCAGTACTTC
TRBV2	few	.	TRBJ1-5	CASRNTEVGIQPQHF	TGTGCCAGCAGAAACACCGAAGTAGGGATCCAGCCCCAGCATTTT
TRBV7-2	many	.	TRBJ2-1	CATGGLRRNEQFF	TGTGCAACCGGCGGCCTACGACGCAATGAGCAGTTCTTC
TRBV9	many	.	TRBJ1-5	CASSSGSHQPQHF	TGTGCCAGCAGCTCCGGGTCTCATCAGCCCCAGCATTTT
TRBV11-2	many	TRBD1	TRBJ1-2	CASSPGQGLGKTNYGYTF	TGTGCCAGCAGCCCCGGACAGGGGCTGGGAAAAACTAACTATGGCTACACCTTC
TRBV4-1	many	.	TRBJ1-1	CASSQDFNPEAFF	TGCGCCAGCAGCCAAGATTTTAATCCTGAAGCTTTCTTT
TRBV20-1	medium-sized	.	TRBJ2-3	CSARVGDTQYF	TGCAGTGCTAGAGTGGGAGATACGCAGTATTTT
TRBV4-1	many	TRBD1	TRBJ1-2	CASSPGGRGKQYGYTF	TGCGCCAGCAGCCCAGGGGGCCGGGGGAAACAATATGGCTACACCTTC
TRBV21-1	many	.	TRBJ2-5	CASKGAEFQETQYF	TGTGCCAGCAAGGGAGCAGAGTTCCAAGAGACCCAGTACTTC
TRBV20-1	.	TRBD1	TRBJ1-6	CSARDRGRPYNSPLHF	TGCAGTGCTAGGGACAGGGGGCGACCCTATAATTCACCCCTCCACTTT
TRBV10-2	many	.	TRBJ1-2	CASSEALTGYTF	TGCGCCAGCAGTGAGGCTCTTACTGGCTACACCTTC
TRBV2	many	TRBD1	TRBJ2-6	CASSPRQGASGANVLTF	TGTGCCAGCAGTCCCAGACAGGGGGCGTCTGGGGCCAACGTCCTGACTTTC
TRBV14	many	TRBD1	TRBJ2-1	CASSLRDRPNNEQFF	TGTGCCAGCAGCCTCCGGGACAGGCCCAACAATGAGCAGTTCTTC
TRBV20-1	few	TRBD1	TRBJ1-4	CSAMRDRGGEKLFF	TGCAGTGCTATGAGGGACAGGGGGGGTGAAAAACTGTTTTTT
TRBV7-9	.	.	TRBJ2-7	CASSRNPPGSYEQYF	TGTGCCAGCAGCCGGAACCCCCCCGGCTCCTACGAGCAGTACTTC
TRBV29-1	many	TRBD1	TRBJ2-5	CSVKQGETQYF	TGCAGCGTTAAACAGGGGGAGACCCAGTACTTC
TRBV6-5	many	.	TRBJ2-7	CASSYSTGYEQYF	TGTGCCAGCAGTTACTCGACGGGGTACGAGCAGTACTTC
TRBV10-1	few	TRBD1	TRBJ1-6	CASSPGTGGPLHF	TGCGCCAGCAGCCCCGGGACAGGGGGACCCCTCCACTTT
TRBV27	many	TRBD2	TRBJ2-1	CASSSGGRGWGEFF	TGTGCCAGCAGTTCCGGAGGGAGGGGCTGGGGCGAGTTCTTC
TRBV3-1	.	.	TRBJ1-2	CASSLRVGGYTF	TGTGCCAGCAGCCTCCGGGTCGGTGGCTACACCTTC